The 28 T cell receptor beta chains in this list originate from one sample, sequenced in a study of T cell responses to AZD1222 COVID-19 vaccine. Using immunoSEQ multiplex PCR, the repertoire was profiled, and TCRdb retains in-frame clones only, with some absent. The repertoire holds around 20,000 clones, more than 70% seen once, with roughly 16% in the top ten. The specimen was peripheral blood, collected 28 days after the second AZD1222 dose. Receptors originate from an adult who received the AZD1222 COVID-19 vaccine.

The chain recombines TRBV9 with TRBJ1-4, with D perhaps matching TRBD1 (6 bases). Deletions cut 3 bases from V and 2 bases from J, with 14 bases between. Germline CDR1 is SGDLS and CDR2 is YYNGEE. CDR3 size: 16 residues. CDR3 loop: CASSEGVPRTNEKLFF. The DNA of the CDR3 is TGTGCCAGCAGCGAGGGGGTACCGAGGACTAATGAAAAACTGTTTTTT.

This chain connects TRBV29-1 to TRBJ2-7; D ambiguous. The germline V gene encodes CDR1 SQVTM and CDR2 ANQGSEA. The V gene lost 0 bases and the J gene lost 1 base, with 1 base spanning the gap. The CDR3 contains 11 residues. This CDR3 is CSVEESYEQYF. In nucleotides, the CDR3 is TGCAGCGTTGAAGAATCCTACGAGCAGTACTTC.

V and J are TRBV11-2 and TRBJ1-5; 10 bases match TRBD1. J lost 7 bases, V lost 3 bases, and 3 bases had no gene match. CDR1 and CDR2 (germline): SGHAT, FQNNGV. The CDR3 is made up of 14 amino acids. The chain's CDR3 is CASSFPGQGQPQHF. The CDR3 nucleotides read TGTGCCAGCAGCTTTCCGGGACAGGGGCAGCCCCAGCATTTT. The entire variable domain, with the rest obtained from reference TRBV11-2 and TRBJ1-5, is as follows: EAGVAQSPRYKIIEKRQSVAFWCNPISGHATLYWYQQILGQGPKLLIQFQNNGVVDDSQLPKDRFSAERLKGVDSTLKIQPAKLEDSAVYLCASSFPGQGQPQHFGDGTRLSIL.

The chain employs TRBV6-5 and TRBJ1-5; D is undetermined. Germline loops: CDR1 MNHEY, CDR2 SVGAGI. The ends were cut back, 6 bases at V and 7 bases at J, with 10 bases in the middle. The CDR3 runs 12 residues. CDR3 DNA sequence: TGTGCCAGCAGCTATGGAGGACAGCCCCAGCATTTT. It specifies CASSYGGQPQHF.

This clone has just one count. V usage is TRBV6-5 and J usage is TRBJ1-2, with a possible D match to TRBD1 (5 bases). The CDR3 consists of 13 residues. Germline loops: CDR1 MNHEY, CDR2 SVGAGI. Between the trimmed V and J ends, which lost 7 bases and 5 bases, there was a span of 14 bases. CDR3 in DNA: TGTGCCAGCACCTTTGGCAGGGATTATGGCTACACCTTC. Protein sequence: CASTFGRDYGYTF.

This chain uses TRBV15 with TRBJ1-2, with 8 positions matching TRBD1. The CDR3 length is 13 residues. Per germline, CDR1 LNHNV and CDR2 YYDKDF (reference sequence). J was trimmed by 4 bases and V by 5 bases; bases with no gene match: 3. CDR3 coding DNA: TGTGCCACCAGCGACAGGGGTTCCTATGGCTACACCTTC. Its translation: CATSDRGSYGYTF.

V gene TRBV19 combines with J gene TRBJ2-3; D is uncertain. V lost 4 bases, J lost 0 bases, and 17 bases lay in between. The CDR3 consists of 17 residues. In germline, CDR1 is LNHDA, CDR2 SQIVND (reference sequence). The CDR3 protein is CASSTNSDGASTDTQYF. In nucleotides, the CDR3 is TGTGCCAGTAGTACCAACTCGGACGGAGCTAGCACAGATACGCAGTATTTT.

This chain connects TRBV16 to TRBJ1-1; D unresolved. Germline CDR1 is KGHSY and CDR2 is FQNENV. The V end lost 0 bases, the J end lost 1 base, and 9 bases lay between the germline ends. The CDR3 runs to 15 residues. The CDR3 bases are TGTGCCAGCAGCCAATCGATACAAGCGAACACTGAAGCTTTCTTT. Translated, it gives CASSQSIQANTEAFF.

DNA of the CDR3: TGTGCCAGCAGCGGACTGGCAGGGTGGAACACTGAAGCTTTCTTT. Translation gives CASSGLAGWNTEAFF. V usage is TRBV3-1 (or the pseudogene TRBV3-2) and J usage is TRBJ1-1; tentative D call: TRBD1 (5 bases). CDR3 length equals 15 residues. Germline lookup yields CDR1 LGHDT and CDR2 YNNKEL (reference sequence). Trimming took 5 bases from V and 1 from J, leaving 14 bases between them.

The DNA of the CDR3 is TGCGCCAGCAGCTTGGAGGGGACGGGGAACACTGAAGCTTTCTTT. Amino acid sequence: CASSLEGTGNTEAFF. This chain connects TRBV5-1 to TRBJ1-1, with D perhaps TRBD1 (5 bases). Trimming took 0 bases from V and 1 from J, leaving 10 bases between them. The CDR3 extends over 15 amino acids. CDR1 is SGHRS, CDR2 YFSETQ, per germline.

V is TRBV7-9 and J is TRBJ1-4; 8 bases map to TRBD1. The CDR3 loop spans 13 amino acids. J gave up 4 bases and V 11 bases, and 6 bases lay outside the gene matches. From germline, CDR1 is SEHNR and CDR2 FQNEAQ (reference sequence). Written as DNA, the CDR3 is TGTGCCGCCCAGGACAGGGATAATGAAAAACTGTTTTTT. Protein: CAAQDRDNEKLFF.

The V gene is TRBV19, the J gene TRBJ1-2; perhaps TRBD1 as D (6 bases). Trimming took 8 bases from V and 2 from J, leaving 12 bases between them. Germline values: CDR1 LNHDA, CDR2 SQIVND (reference sequence). The CDR3 is 13 amino acids. Written as DNA, the CDR3 is TGTGCCAGTGGCCGGGACAAAAACTATGGCTACACCTTC. Its protein product is CASGRDKNYGYTF.

The chain has TRBV7-2 and TRBJ2-1; 12 positions agree with TRBD2. The CDR3 has 14 residues. With 4 bases clipped from V and 7 bases from J, the junction kept 2 bases outside the gene matches. Germline CDR1 and CDR2: SGHTA and FQGNSA. CDR3 sequence (DNA): TGTGCCAGCAGCTCGGGGACTAGCGGGAATGAGCAGTTCTTC. Its protein is CASSSGTSGNEQFF.

The genes are TRBV27 and TRBJ1-1, with D tentatively TRBD1 (5 bases). In germline, CDR1 is MNHEY, CDR2 SMNVEV (reference sequence). The CDR3 contains 16 residues. Trimming took 4 bases from V and 1 from J, leaving 16 bases between them. The CDR3 coding sequence is TGTGCCAGCAGTTCGAATCCGGGACGGAGGAACACTGAAGCTTTCTTT. Its protein is CASSSNPGRRNTEAFF.

This sequence joins TRBV4-3 and TRBJ1-2; 11 positions match TRBD1. CDR3 length: 17 amino acids. With 2 bases clipped from V and 4 bases from J, the junction kept 9 bases outside the gene matches. CDR1 and CDR2 (germline): LGHNA, YSLEER. CDR3 nucleotide sequence: TGCGCCAGCAGCCAAAGGACAGGGGGCGGAAAACCCTATGGCTACACCTTC. It codes for CASSQRTGGGKPYGYTF.

This clone turned up a few times. The rearrangement joins TRBV11-3 to TRBJ2-1, with 7 bases identical to TRBD2. The J segment lost 6 bases and the V segment lost 11 bases, leaving 10 bases of the junction unmatched. This CDR3 has 13 residues. Germline CDR1 SGHNT, CDR2 YENEEA. The CDR3 region has the DNA TGTGCCGTCGAGGGGAGGGGCCTCAATGAGCAGTTCTTC. Translated: CAVEGRGLNEQFF.

The J gene is TRBJ2-3, the V gene TRBV11-2; weak D call: TRBD2 (5 bases). CDR3 length equals 16 residues. The germline V gene has CDR1 SGHAT and CDR2 FQNNGV. V shed 0 bases and J shed 3 bases, with 13 bases lying between them. The CDR3: CASSLDGGVGTDTQYF. The CDR3, as DNA: TGTGCCAGCAGCTTAGATGGAGGAGTAGGTACAGATACGCAGTATTTT.

The genes are TRBV7-9 and TRBJ2-1; D is perhaps TRBD2 (6 bases). Per germline, CDR1 SEHNR and CDR2 FQNEAQ (reference sequence). The CDR3 spans 15 residues. The germline V and J ends were trimmed by 5 bases and 8 bases, with 19 bases remaining between them. Written as DNA, the CDR3 is TGTGCCAGCAGCCCCGCCGCGGGGATAATCGATGAGCAGTTCTTC. Its protein is CASSPAAGIIDEQFF.

This clone was seen more than once but under ten times. The gene calls are TRBV7-2 and TRBJ2-3; 12 nucleotides agree with TRBD2. CDR1 SGHTA and CDR2 FQGNSA come from the germline V gene. This CDR3 is built from 16 residues. Trimming took 0 bases from V and 4 from J; bases not matched to a gene: 2. The chain's CDR3 is CASSLARLAGADTQYF. In DNA, the CDR3 is TGTGCCAGCAGCTTAGCGAGACTAGCGGGAGCAGATACGCAGTATTTT.

This sequence joins TRBV28 and TRBJ1-4; TRBD1 aligns across 7 bases. After removal of 5 bases from V and 7 bases from J, the junction contained 7 bases not matched to a gene. This CDR3 comprises 14 residues. The germline CDR1 and CDR2 sequences are MDHEN and SYDVKM. The CDR3 bases are TGTGCCAGCAGTCTCAGGGGGTCGAGTGAAAAACTGTTTTTT. It translates to CASSLRGSSEKLFF. The complete variable domain, with remaining parts taken from reference TRBV28 and TRBJ1-4, reads DVKVTQSSRYLVKRTGEKVFLECVQDMDHENMFWYRQDPGLGLRLIYFSYDVKMKEKGDIPEGYSVSREKKERFSLILESASTNQTSMYLCASSLRGSSEKLFFGSGTQLSVL.

The chain combines TRBV18 with TRBJ1-1; tentatively, D is TRBD1 (6 bases). The germline V gene has CDR1 KGHSH and CDR2 LQKENI. CDR3 length: 14 amino acids. Trimming removed 3 bases from V and 3 bases from J, with 11 bases in between. CDR3 loop: CASSPVGGDTEAFF. CDR3 in DNA: TGTGCCAGCTCACCGGTAGGGGGTGACACTGAAGCTTTCTTT.

The chain has TRBV9 and TRBJ2-7; D perhaps matches TRBD1 (5 bases). The V end lost 0 bases, the J end lost 6 bases, and 10 bases lay between the germline ends. The V gene's germline CDR1 is SGDLS and CDR2 YYNGEE. This CDR3 has 13 amino acids. In DNA form, the CDR3 reads TGTGCCAGCAGCGTAGCTGGGCAGGGCGAGCAGTACTTC. It translates to CASSVAGQGEQYF.

The chain has TRBV15 and TRBJ1-2; D remains ambiguous. The CDR3 is made up of 14 amino acids. The V gene lost 0 bases and the J gene lost 3 bases, with 8 bases spanning the gap. The germline V gene encodes CDR1 LNHNV and CDR2 YYDKDF (reference sequence). The CDR3 bases are TGTGCCACCAGCAGAGATGTTGCAGACTATGGCTACACCTTC. It codes for CATSRDVADYGYTF.

CDR3 sequence reads: CASSPSGEVQQETQYF. CDR3 DNA sequence: TGTGCCAGCAGCCCAAGTGGCGAGGTACAACAAGAGACCCAGTACTTC. V usage is TRBV7-2 and J usage is TRBJ2-5; no firm D call. The V gene's germline CDR1 is SGHTA and CDR2 FQGNSA. The CDR3 runs to 16 residues. With 5 bases removed from V and 2 bases from J, the gap between germline ends came to 18 bases.

The V and J genes are TRBV6-2 or TRBV6-3 and TRBJ2-6; no clear D. The germline V and J ends were trimmed by 1 base and 3 bases, with 13 bases remaining between them. Germline CDR1 MNHEY, CDR2 SVGEGT. The CDR3 is made up of 17 amino acids. CDR3 sequence: CASSYWPPASGANVLTF. CDR3 nucleotides: TGTGCCAGCAGTTACTGGCCGCCAGCTAGTGGGGCCAACGTCCTGACTTTC.

The chain recombines TRBV5-8 with TRBJ2-5; D is ambiguous. The length of the CDR3 is 13 residues. The germline V gene encodes CDR1 SGHTS and CDR2 YDEGEE. V was clipped by 0 bases and J by 7 bases, with 10 bases between them. The CDR3 loop reads CASSLGTTATQYF. Here the CDR3 DNA reads TGTGCCAGCAGCTTGGGGACCACCGCGACCCAGTACTTC.

The chain has TRBV7-2 and TRBJ1-6; 10 bases fit TRBD1. Germline V lookup: CDR1 SGHTA, CDR2 FQGNSA. The V and J ends lost 5 bases and 7 bases, in that order; junction bases with no gene match: 8. The CDR3 spans 16 residues. CDR3 DNA: TGTGCCAGCAGCCCACGGACAGGGGGAGGGAATTCACCCCTCCACTTT. It is translated as CASSPRTGGGNSPLHF.

The chain combines TRBV24-1 with TRBJ1-6; D call uncertain. From germline, CDR1 is KGHDR and CDR2 SFDVKD. The length of the CDR3 is 14 residues. Between the trimmed V and J ends, which lost 3 bases and 3 bases, there was a span of 5 bases. The CDR3 DNA is TGTGCCACCAGTGATAAGAACTATAATTCACCCCTCCACTTT. Its protein is CATSDKNYNSPLHF.